This T cell receptor (beta chain) was retrieved from a study of T cell responses to AZD1222 COVID-19 vaccine. Study overall: Pooling covered second doses at about 4 or about 12 weeks. Findings and caveats of the study: Every sample of the repertoires postdated the peak T cell response.

Trimming left V 4 bases short and J 2 bases short, with 18 bases between. The CDR3 sequence is 17 residues long. In germline, CDR1 is KGHDR, CDR2 SFDVKD. Repertoires were generated with immunoSEQ multiplex PCR, while TCRdb's copy carries only in-frame clones and drops some. The table has roughly 100,000 clones, around nine tenths seen once; the top ten hold more than 6.5%. Concerning this clone itself: Its antigen is not identified.

The chain carries TRBV24-1 and TRBJ2-3; D might be TRBD2 (6 bases). This sequence was found in an adult in good health. The sample in question was peripheral blood, obtained on day 0 of AZD1222 vaccination. CDR3 coding DNA: TGTGCCACCAGTGACCGCTCTCCGGGGGAGAACACAGATACGCAGTATTTT. Translating gives CATSDRSPGENTDTQYF.